Each of the 21 T cell receptor beta chains below was sequenced from the same sample in a study of T cells of healthy individuals. One entry per CDR3 protein, called by TCRdb with MiXCR from the 5' RACE reads. The table records approximately 100,000 distinct CDR3 sequences, approximately 15% of them present only once. The origin of the receptors is a human donor in good health.

This clonotype was seen repeatedly, ten times or more. This chain joins TRBV7-3 and TRBJ2-2; 8 positions agree with TRBD1. Germline V CDR1 and CDR2: SGHTA, FQGTGA. CDR3 length equals 14 residues. V dropped 1 base and J dropped 5; count of bases not matched to a gene: 0. Here the CDR3 DNA reads TGTGCCAGCAGCTTAAACAGGGGGACCGGGGAGCTGTTTTTT. It encodes CASSLNRGTGELFF.

V usage is TRBV6-2 or TRBV6-3 and J usage is TRBJ1-2; a possible D gene is TRBD1 (6 bases). The CDR3 has 13 residues. Germline V lookup: CDR1 MNHEY, CDR2 SVGEGT. Between the trimmed V and J ends, which lost 4 bases and 6 bases, there was a span of 12 bases. The CDR3 loop is CASSLTGGNGYTF. As DNA, the CDR3 is TGTGCCAGCAGTTTGACAGGAGGGAATGGCTACACCTTC.

The chain has TRBV7-3 and TRBJ2-2; TRBD2 matches at 8 bases. The CDR3 spans 16 residues. J was trimmed by 2 bases and V by 2 bases; bases with no gene match: 4. The germline gives CDR1 SGHTA, CDR2 FQGTGA. The CDR3 DNA sequence: TGTGCCAGCAGCTTAGCGGGGGGCTCCAACACCGGGGAGCTGTTTTTT. Protein sequence: CASSLAGGSNTGELFF.

J is TRBJ2-1 and V is TRBV7-2, with TRBD2 identical over 7 bases. The CDR3 covers 14 residues. Trimming cost V 2 bases and J 4 bases; bases outside gene matches: 2. From germline, CDR1 is SGHTA and CDR2 FQGNSA. DNA for the CDR3: TGTGCCAGCAGCTTATTCGGGGGGTACAATGAGCAGTTCTTC. It yields the protein CASSLFGGYNEQFF.

This clonotype was observed many times. The CDR3 loop is CASSSQGAGQPQHF. CDR3 nucleotide sequence: TGTGCCAGCAGCTCACAGGGGGCGGGTCAGCCCCAGCATTTT. V and J are TRBV7-8 and TRBJ1-5; 9 bases line up with TRBD1. Germline V gene lookup returns CDR1 SGHVS and CDR2 FQNEAQ. V lost 4 bases to trimming and J lost 6 bases; unmatched junction nucleotides: 4. This CDR3 spans 14 amino acids.

This clonotype was detected ten times or more. J is TRBJ2-7 and V is TRBV5-1; 7 bases match TRBD1. The CDR3 is made up of 14 amino acids. Germline CDR1 reads SGHRS; CDR2 reads YFSETQ. Trimming cost V 4 bases and J 2 bases; bases outside gene matches: 6. The CDR3 reads CASSIGQEPYEQYF. DNA for the CDR3: TGCGCCAGCAGCATCGGACAGGAACCCTACGAGCAGTACTTC.

This clonotype showed up just a few times. V is TRBV25-1 and J is TRBJ2-1; D perhaps matches TRBD1 (6 bases). The length of the CDR3 is 13 residues. The V gene's germline CDR1 is MGHDK and CDR2 SYGVNS. Between the trimmed V and J ends, which lost 7 bases and 2 bases, there was a span of 9 bases. As DNA, the CDR3 is TGTGCCAGCAAACAGGGACCCTACAATGAGCAGTTCTTC. Translating gives CASKQGPYNEQFF.

V and J are TRBV10-2 and TRBJ2-1, with D unresolved. CDR1 WSHSY and CDR2 SAAADI come from the germline V gene. The length of the CDR3 is 11 residues. Trimming removed 5 bases from V and 6 bases from J, with 5 bases in between. CDR3 protein: CASSPRNEQFF. The DNA of the CDR3 is TGCGCCAGCAGTCCCCGCAATGAGCAGTTCTTC.

The chain carries TRBV5-1 and TRBJ2-3; 8 bases are shared with TRBD1. V gave up 4 bases and J gave up 5 bases; unmatched junction bases: 9. CDR1 SGHRS and CDR2 YFSETQ come from the germline V gene. The length of the CDR3 is 15 residues. The DNA for the CDR3 is TGCGCCAGCAGCATCCGGACAGGGTCAAAAGATACGCAGTATTTT. Its translation is CASSIRTGSKDTQYF.

This clonotype was observed a few times. The rearrangement joins TRBV5-4 to TRBJ2-5, with 7 positions matching TRBD2. The germline V gene has CDR1 SGHNT and CDR2 YYREEE (reference sequence). The CDR3 sequence is 16 residues long. After removal of 0 bases from V and 1 base from J, the junction contained 6 bases not matched to a gene. CDR3 nucleotides: TGTGCCAGCAGCTTGGGCGGGAGTGGGGGCCAAGAGACCCAGTACTTC. Translating it yields CASSLGGSGGQETQYF.

The chain employs TRBV2 and TRBJ2-1, with 9 bases lining up with TRBD2. CDR1 is SNHLY and CDR2 is FYNNEI in the germline V gene. This CDR3 has 16 residues. With V trimmed by 1 base and J by 6 bases, 7 bases remained unmatched. CDR3: CASSEDQLAGFNEQFF. CDR3 nucleotides: TGTGCCAGCAGTGAAGACCAACTAGCGGGCTTCAATGAGCAGTTCTTC.

The CDR3 protein is CASRTTTKSSYEQYF. The DNA for the CDR3 is TGCGCCAGCAGAACGACAACTAAGAGCTCCTACGAGCAGTACTTC. The chain carries TRBV4-1 and TRBJ2-7; D uncertain. V lost 6 bases to trimming and J lost 0 bases, with 15 bases between them. This CDR3 has 15 residues. From germline, CDR1 is MGHRA and CDR2 YSYEKL.

The CDR3 here is CASSVGGAGPTMTDTQYF. The CDR3 DNA follows: TGTGCCAGCAGCGTAGGGGGAGCGGGACCAACGATGACAGATACGCAGTATTTT. The genes are TRBV9 and TRBJ2-3, with 7 nucleotides matching TRBD2. Germline V gene data show CDR1 as SGDLS and CDR2 as YYNGEE. V dropped 0 bases and J dropped 3; count of bases not matched to a gene: 13. CDR3 length: 18 amino acids.

The rearrangement uses TRBV6-2 or TRBV6-3 and TRBJ2-3, with D unclear. The CDR3 extends over 14 amino acids. The V gene lost 2 bases and the J gene lost 2 bases, with 8 bases spanning the gap. CDR1 MNHEY and CDR2 SVGEGT come from the germline V gene. CDR3 loop: CASSYLRTTDTQYF. The DNA of the CDR3 is TGTGCCAGCAGTTACCTCCGGACCACAGATACGCAGTATTTT.

This clonotype has at least ten counts. The chain links TRBV29-1 to TRBJ1-5; no clear D. The CDR3 length is 13 residues. Trimming left V 4 bases short and J 3 bases short, with 10 bases between. CDR1 is SQVTM and CDR2 is ANQGSEA in the germline V gene. CDR3 residues: CSVGSGFNQPQHF. CDR3 sequence (DNA): TGCAGCGTTGGTTCAGGTTTCAATCAGCCCCAGCATTTT.

This clonotype showed up just a few times. This sequence joins TRBV6-2 or TRBV6-3 and TRBJ2-7; 7 bases agree with TRBD1. This CDR3 is built from 14 residues. Germline V gene data show CDR1 as MNHEY and CDR2 as SVGEGT. Trimming removed 4 bases from V and 7 bases from J; junction bases left unmatched: 10. DNA of the CDR3: TGTGCCAGCAGTTCACAGGGGAGATCGGAGGAGCAGTACTTC. Its protein product is CASSSQGRSEEQYF.

This clonotype was seen repeatedly, ten times or more. This chain links TRBV18 with TRBJ1-1; unclear D gene. V shed 6 bases and J shed 0 bases, with 11 bases lying between them. Germline values: CDR1 KGHSH, CDR2 LQKENI. This CDR3 is 14 amino acids long. The CDR3 DNA reads TGTGCCAGCTCTCTACAGTCTTTGAACACTGAAGCTTTCTTT. This sequence encodes CASSLQSLNTEAFF.

Only a few counts were recorded for this clonotype. This chain connects TRBV4-2 to TRBJ2-2, with 8 bases that match TRBD1. Germline V gene data show CDR1 as LGHNA and CDR2 as YNFKEQ. The CDR3 loop spans 15 amino acids. V was pared by 4 bases and J by 7 bases, with 8 bases of the junction left unmatched. The CDR3 loop reads CASSPPTGAGGELFF. The CDR3 DNA sequence: TGTGCCAGCAGCCCACCGACAGGGGCGGGCGGGGAGCTGTTTTTT.

The gene calls are TRBV7-2 and TRBJ2-1; 9 bases fit TRBD2. Germline assignment: CDR1 SGHTA and CDR2 FQGNSA. J was trimmed by 5 bases and V by 1 base; bases with no gene match: 9. The CDR3 totals 17 residues. The CDR3 region has the DNA TGTGCCAGCAGCTTAGGAACGGCTAGCGGGAAAAACAATGAGCAGTTCTTC. Its translation is CASSLGTASGKNNEQFF.

The chain links TRBV6-5 to TRBJ1-2; D ambiguous. The CDR3 runs 11 residues. Germline assignment: CDR1 MNHEY and CDR2 SVGAGI. The germline V and J ends were trimmed by 4 bases and 4 bases, with 4 bases remaining between them. CDR3 nucleotide sequence: TGTGCCAGCAGTTCGCTCTATGGCTACACCTTC. It specifies CASSSLYGYTF.

The chain recombines TRBV7-2 with TRBJ2-7, with 7 bases that match TRBD2. The CDR3 covers 14 residues. After removal of 1 base from V and 4 bases from J, the junction contained 4 bases not matched to a gene. Per the germline V gene, CDR1 is SGHTA and CDR2 is FQGNSA. The CDR3 DNA follows: TGTGCCAGCAGCTTAGTCCCGGGGGGATACGAGCAGTACTTC. Encoded protein: CASSLVPGGYEQYF.